This T cell receptor beta chain is drawn from a study of blood T cells in healthy people across ages. This clonotype has just a few counts. A sample-barcoded 5' primer and a J-beta primer mix were used in a second PCR of roughly 7 to 12 cycles. Using its own MiXCR run on the 5' RACE reads, TCRdb lists one record per CDR3 protein. Of about 1.1 million distinct CDR3 sequences detected, roughly two fifths appear once; the ten largest clones hold roughly 14%. After removal of 5 bases from V and 1 base from J, the junction contained 10 bases not matched to a gene. CDR1 and CDR2 (germline): MNHEY, SMNVEV (reference sequence). This CDR3 is built from 16 residues.

The V call is TRBV27, the J call TRBJ2-5; 7 bases are shared with TRBD1. The sequence was collected from a young man in good health. What was sequenced was blood. The CDR3 nucleotides are TGTGCCAGCAGTCCAGAGACCGGGACAGCCCAAGAGACCCAGTACTTC. It encodes CASSPETGTAQETQYF.